This T cell receptor beta chain appears in the sequencing data of a study of tissue T cells after allogeneic stem cell transplantation. The CDR3 covers 11 residues. Trimming stripped 5 bases from V and 1 base from J, with 2 bases between. CDR1 MSHET and CDR2 SYDVDS come from the germline V gene. Study findings and constraints: Anatomically similar tissues had similar TCR repertoires within each patient.

Survey-depth TCRbeta CDR3 sequencing reported V/J genes and productive frequencies. Generated by immunoSEQ multiplex PCR, the TCRdb table keeps only in-frame clones and is missing some. The data hold tens of thousands of clones, with around 70% observed a single time. Concerning this clone itself: What it binds is not known. Gene names and germline refer to mouse. The read ends 1 residue before the CDR3 terminus; that terminus is restored from the germline J gene. Additional DNA sequences in this sample encode the identical CDR3.

The chain combines TRBV29 with TRBJ1-1; D gene uncertain. The specimen sequenced was spleen. The sequence was obtained from a female BALB/c mouse in good health. The MHC haplotype of this mouse line is H2-d. The CDR3 here is CASSRNTEVFF. Incomplete CDR3 DNA: TGTGCTAGCAGTCGGAACACAGAAGTCTTC. Variable domain in full (rest from reference TRBV29 and TRBJ1-1): DMKVTQMPRYLIKRMGENVLLECGQDMSHETMYWYRQDPGLGLQLIYISYDVDSNSEGDIPKGYRVSRKKREHFSLILDSAKTNQTSVYFCASSRNTEVFFGKGTRLTVV.